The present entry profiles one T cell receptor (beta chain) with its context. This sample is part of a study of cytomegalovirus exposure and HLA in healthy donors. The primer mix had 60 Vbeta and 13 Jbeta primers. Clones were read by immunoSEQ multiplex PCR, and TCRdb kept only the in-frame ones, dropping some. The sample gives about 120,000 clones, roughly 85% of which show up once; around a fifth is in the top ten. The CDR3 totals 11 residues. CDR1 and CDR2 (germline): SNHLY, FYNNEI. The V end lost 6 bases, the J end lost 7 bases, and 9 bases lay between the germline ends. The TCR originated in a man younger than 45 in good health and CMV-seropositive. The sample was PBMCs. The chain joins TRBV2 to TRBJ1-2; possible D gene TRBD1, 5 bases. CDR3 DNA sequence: TGTGCCAGCAGATGGACAAGTGGCTACACCTTC. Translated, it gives CASRWTSGYTF.